These T cell receptor beta chains were read from a single sample in a study of cytomegalovirus exposure and HLA in healthy donors. Data came from immunoSEQ multiplex PCR; TCRdb stores just in-frame clones and leaves some out. The sample holds 250,000 to 300,000 clones, approximately 86% seen once. Material: PBMCs. Receptors originate from a woman aged 18-35 years in good health and CMV-seronegative. Each CDR3 is given with its conserved first and last residue. The D gene is left open where the match is weak. A row's size may be missing; if present it is once, few, many or a size class.

>TRBJ1-5|NA|few|TRBV6-1
TGTGCCAGCAGTGGAAACAGGCCCCAGCATTTT
CASSGNRPQHF
>TRBJ2-7|TRBD1|NA|TRBV5-1
TGCGCCAGCAGCCCCGGGACAGGGACCACCTACGAGCAGTACTTC
CASSPGTGTTYEQYF
>TRBJ1-5|NA|NA|TRBV27
TGTGCCAGCAGTTTCGGACTTGGGGTTCAGCCCCAGCATTTT
CASSFGLGVQPQHF
>TRBJ2-7|NA|NA|TRBV14
TGTGCCAGCAGCCAAGAGAAGGGGCGCGAATACGAGCAGTACTTC
CASSQEKGREYEQYF
>TRBJ2-1|TRBD1|NA|TRBV7-8
TGTGCCAGCAGCACAAGGGACAGGGTGGGGAATGAGCAGTTCTTC
CASSTRDRVGNEQFF
>TRBJ2-5|TRBD1|NA|TRBV5-1
TGCGCCAGCAGCTTCGGGGCAGGGGGCCGCGAGACCCAGTACTTC
CASSFGAGGRETQYF
>TRBJ1-4|NA|NA|TRBV5-1
TGCGCCAGCAGCTTGGGTGCGCAGGCTCGAAATGAAAAACTGTTTTTT
CASSLGAQARNEKLFF
>TRBJ1-5|NA|NA|TRBV30
TGTGCCTGGAGTGGGGGGAGGACGGGCAATCAGCCCCAGCATTTT
CAWSGGRTGNQPQHF
>TRBJ2-5|TRBD1|NA|TRBV27
TGTGCCAGCACTACCGGGACAGGGGGGTCGGCCCAGTACTTC
CASTTGTGGSAQYF
>TRBJ1-5|NA|NA|TRBV18
TGTGCCAGCTCACCGATCGGACAGCTTAGCAATCAGCCCCAGCATTTT
CASSPIGQLSNQPQHF
>TRBJ1-5|NA|NA|TRBV29-1
TGCAGCGTTCAGGACAGACGGAATCAGCCCCAGCATTTT
CSVQDRRNQPQHF
>TRBJ2-5|NA|NA|TRBV7-9
TGTGCCAGCAGCTTCCCCCCGTCAGGGGTAAAAGAGACCCAGTACTTC
CASSFPPSGVKETQYF
>TRBJ1-1|TRBD1|few|TRBV5-1
TGCGCCAGCAGCCGTGCTCGGGACAGAGCCCCCACTGAAGCTTTCTTT
CASSRARDRAPTEAFF
>TRBJ2-5|NA|NA|TRBV15
TGTGCCACCAGCAGAGACCCCGAGGAGACCCAGTACTTC
CATSRDPEETQYF
>TRBJ2-7|NA|NA|TRBV5-8
TGTGCCAGCAGATTTTTTCCCGGGACAACCACCTACGAGCAGTACTTC
CASRFFPGTTTYEQYF
>TRBJ1-5|NA|NA|TRBV30
TGTGCCTGGAGTGTGAAAATCAGGGGCTGGCAGCCCCAGCATTTT
CAWSVKIRGWQPQHF
>TRBJ2-1|TRBD2|NA|TRBV6-5
TGTGCCAGCAGTTCGCTAGCGGGGGGGCGGGATGAGCAGTTCTTC
CASSSLAGGRDEQFF
>TRBJ2-2|TRBD2|once|TRBV19
TGTGCCAGTAGGACTAGCGGGACGTTCACCGGGGAGCTGTTTTTT
CASRTSGTFTGELFF
>TRBJ2-3|NA|NA|TRBV5-1
TGCGCCAGCAGGACTGGCACAGATACGCAGTATTTT
CASRTGTDTQYF
>TRBJ2-7|TRBD1|NA|TRBV2
TGTGCCAGCATAGACGAGGACAGGGAAAGCTCCTACGAGCAGTACTTC
CASIDEDRESSYEQYF
>TRBJ2-3|NA|NA|TRBV4-3
TGCGCCAGCAGCCAAGCTCGGGTCGATACGCAGTATTTT
CASSQARVDTQYF
>TRBJ1-2|TRBD1|few|TRBV7-3
TGTGCCAGCAGCTTAAATCCGGGACAGGGCCTCGGCTACACCTTC
CASSLNPGQGLGYTF
>TRBJ1-5|TRBD1|few|TRBV6-6
TGTGCCAGCAGTCCCCTCGCAGGGGGGAATCAGCCCCAGCATTTT
CASSPLAGGNQPQHF
>TRBJ2-7|NA|NA|TRBV6-6
TGTGCCAGCAGTACAGAATTCTACGAGCAGTACTTC
CASSTEFYEQYF
>TRBJ2-1|TRBD2|NA|TRBV11-3
TGTGCCAGCAGCCTCGAACTAGCGGAGTTCTTC
CASSLELAEFF